The sequence of this T cell receptor (beta chain) was determined in a study of STAT5B mutations in CD4+ large granular lymphocyte leukemia. The CDR3 is made up of 13 amino acids. V dropped 2 bases and J dropped 1 base, with 6 bases sitting between them. CDR1 is KGHSH, CDR2 LQKENI, per germline. Study-wide findings and caveats: Without HLA matching, higher CD4+ than CD8+ T-LGLL clonality could reflect small sample size. Top patient clones used TRBV06 genes more often: 8/27 versus 2/35 in controls.

Study processing details: Productive clonotypes were detectable down to 2.59 x 10-5 frequency. Using immunoSEQ multiplex PCR, the repertoire was profiled, and TCRdb retains in-frame clones only, with some absent. Clone size and V and J calls were adopted from that table, with D and trimming inferred from the DNA. The sample comprises approximately 30,000 clones, less than 85% of which are singletons, and 7% to 9% rests with the top ten. With regard to this clone: The target antigen is unknown.

V usage is TRBV18 and J usage is TRBJ2-7; D gene unclear. Material for sequencing was CD4+ T cells from blood buffy coats. The sequence came from a human donor in good health. This CDR3 reads CASSPSHSYEQYF. The CDR3 nucleotides are TGTGCCAGCTCACCAAGCCATTCCTACGAGCAGTACTTC.